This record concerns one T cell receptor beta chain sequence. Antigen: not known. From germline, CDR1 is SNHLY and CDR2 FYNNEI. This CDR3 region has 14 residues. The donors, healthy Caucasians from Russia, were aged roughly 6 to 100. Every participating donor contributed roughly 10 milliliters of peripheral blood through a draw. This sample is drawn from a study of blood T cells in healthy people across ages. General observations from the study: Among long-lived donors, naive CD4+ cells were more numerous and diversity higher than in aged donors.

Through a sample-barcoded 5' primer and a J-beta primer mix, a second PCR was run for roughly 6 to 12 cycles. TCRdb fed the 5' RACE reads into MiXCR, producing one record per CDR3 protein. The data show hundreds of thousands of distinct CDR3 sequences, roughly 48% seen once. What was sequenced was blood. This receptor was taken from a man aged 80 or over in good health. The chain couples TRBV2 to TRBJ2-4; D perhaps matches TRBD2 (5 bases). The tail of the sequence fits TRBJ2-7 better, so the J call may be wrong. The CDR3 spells CASSVYRGGYEQYF. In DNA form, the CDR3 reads TGTGCCAGCAGTGTCTACAGAGGAGGCTACGAGCAGTACTTC.